A single sample is the source of the 10 T cell receptor beta chains below, sequenced in a study of T-cell reconstitution after alpha-beta-depleted transplantation in children. This sample's TCRbeta library carried unique molecular identifier barcodes. From the PCR reads, TCRdb called clonotypes with MiXCR, one entry per CDR3 protein. The data hold about 590,000 distinct CDR3 sequences, with approximately 13% observed a single time. Sequenced material: PBMCs, mostly from graft donor cells, taken 360 days after TCRalphabeta/CD19-depleted stem cell transplant. The receptors were gathered from a male patient younger than 18 who had a stem cell transplant for acute myeloid leukemia, so the T cells may come from the graft donor.

The CDR3 protein is CASSSELGFTDTQYF. The CDR3 region has the DNA TGTGCCAGCAGTTCCGAATTGGGGTTCACAGATACGCAGTATTTT. V usage is TRBV12-3 or TRBV12-4 and J usage is TRBJ2-3; D is unresolved. V was clipped by 4 bases and J by 2 bases, with 13 bases between them. The CDR3 sequence is 15 residues long.

This clonotype appeared a few times. The rearrangement joins TRBV25-1 to TRBJ2-1; 10 nucleotides align to TRBD2. Germline V gene sequence: CDR1 MGHDK, CDR2 SYGVNS. The V gene end was trimmed by 0 bases and the J gene end by 3 bases; junction bases not matched to a gene: 11. The CDR3 covers 19 residues. The CDR3 region has the DNA TGTGCCAGCAGTGAATATCCGACTGTGGTAGCGGGAGGCTACAATGAGCAGTTCTTC. Protein product: CASSEYPTVVAGGYNEQFF.

This clonotype occurred a few times. The chain links TRBV7-2 to TRBJ2-2; tentatively, D is TRBD1 (7 bases). This CDR3 is built from 13 residues. Germline V gene lookup returns CDR1 SGHTA and CDR2 FQGNSA. Trimming cost V 4 bases and J 9 bases, with 12 bases left between them. CDR3 in DNA: TGTGCCAGCAGCTGGCAGGGGGGAAGGGAGCTGTTTTTT. This gives the protein CASSWQGGRELFF.

The table lists this clonotype with a few counts. The chain uses TRBV5-1 and TRBJ2-7; D is unclear. Trimming cost V 2 bases and J 3 bases, with 15 bases left between them. Germline V gene lookup returns CDR1 SGHRS and CDR2 YFSETQ. This CDR3 region has 15 residues. Here the CDR3 reads CASSFVPGNLYEQYF. As DNA, the CDR3 is TGCGCCAGCAGCTTTGTCCCCGGAAACCTCTACGAGCAGTACTTC. Variable domain in full (rest from reference TRBV5-1 and TRBJ2-7): KAGVTQTPRYLIKTRGQQVTLSCSPISGHRSVSWYQQTPGQGLQFLFEYFSETQRNKGNFPGRFSGRQFSNSRSEMNVSTLELGDSALYLCASSFVPGNLYEQYFGPGTRLTVT.

This clonotype was counted between two and nine times. The chain recombines TRBV23-1 with TRBJ2-6; D uncertain. TRBV23-1 is assigned to the ORF class and has an uncertain function. Trimming left V 7 bases short and J 3 bases short, with 1 base between. CDR3 size: 11 residues. The CDR3 loop is CASNGANVLTF. The CDR3 DNA is TGCGCCAGCAATGGGGCCAACGTCCTGACTTTC.

Only a few counts were recorded for this clonotype. The V gene is TRBV20-1, the J gene TRBJ2-7; D might be TRBD1 or TRBD2, each matching 5 bases. From germline, CDR1 is DFQATT and CDR2 SNEGSKA (reference sequence). CDR3 length: 13 amino acids. Between the trimmed V and J ends, which lost 7 bases and 1 base, there was a span of 14 bases. For the CDR3, the DNA is TGCAGTGTAGGGACGGATGGTTCCTACGAGCAGTACTTC. Its protein is CSVGTDGSYEQYF.

CDR3 amino acids: CASSLAGINGYTF. CDR3 sequence (DNA): TGTGCCAGCAGCTTAGCAGGGATCAATGGCTACACCTTC. The chain joins TRBV11-1 to TRBJ1-2, with no clear D. There are 13 residues in the CDR3. V was clipped by 0 bases and J by 6 bases, with 8 bases between them. The germline CDR1 and CDR2 sequences are SGHAT and FQDESV (reference sequence).

This clonotype was observed a few times. The V and J genes are TRBV19 and TRBJ2-7; TRBD1 agrees at 7 bases. CDR3 size: 14 residues. V lost 3 bases, J lost 3 bases, and 5 bases stayed unmatched. From germline, CDR1 is LNHDA and CDR2 SQIVND (reference sequence). The CDR3 nucleotides read TGTGCCAGTAGTATGGAAGGGGGCGGCTACGAGCAGTACTTC. Residues: CASSMEGGGYEQYF.

The chain is built from TRBV15 and TRBJ2-1; 8 nucleotides line up with TRBD2. The CDR3 runs 17 residues. Germline trimming cut 1 base from V and 7 bases from J; bases unmatched to any gene: 12. Germline V gene lookup returns CDR1 LNHNV and CDR2 YYDKDF (reference sequence). CDR3 in DNA: TGTGCCACCAGCAGAGGGGGATCGAGCGGGAGCGGGAATGAGCAGTTCTTC. The encoded protein is CATSRGGSSGSGNEQFF.

This clonotype occurred a few times. The chain couples TRBV20-1 to TRBJ2-5, with a tentative D call TRBD2 (5 bases). Trimming pared 4 bases from V and 5 bases from J, leaving 20 bases between. This CDR3 contains 15 residues. CDR1 is DFQATT and CDR2 is SNEGSKA in the germline V gene (reference sequence). CDR3 nucleotide sequence: TGCAGTGCTAAAATCCCTCTAGGTTCGGGGGAGACCCAGTACTTC. This sequence encodes CSAKIPLGSGETQYF.